A single sample is the source of the 21 T cell receptor beta chains below, sequenced in a study of blood T cell repertoires in COVID-19. Measured with immunoSEQ multiplex PCR; TCRdb has only the in-frame clones, and not every one. The data contain 300,000 to 400,000 clones, around 90% of them singletons. Sequencing was performed on peripheral blood. The origin of the receptors is a man aged 25 to 45 with COVID-19, enrolled during active disease.

The chain employs TRBV6-6 and TRBJ1-5; 7 positions match TRBD1. Germline V gene data show CDR1 as MNHNY and CDR2 as SVGAGI (reference sequence). Trimming took 0 bases from V and 4 from J; bases not matched to a gene: 3. The CDR3 loop spans 15 amino acids. The CDR3 sequence is CASSYSDRRNQPQHF. CDR3 DNA sequence: TGTGCCAGCAGTTACTCGGACAGGCGAAATCAGCCCCAGCATTTT.

This chain links TRBV28 with TRBJ1-2, with D perhaps TRBD1 (5 bases). CDR3 size: 14 residues. Between the trimmed V and J ends, which lost 6 bases and 2 bases, there was a span of 13 bases. Germline loops: CDR1 MDHEN, CDR2 SYDVKM. Here the CDR3 DNA reads TGTGCCAGCAGGGACGGGGGTTCCAACTATGGCTACACCTTC. Translation gives CASRDGGSNYGYTF.

The V gene is TRBV2, the J gene TRBJ2-5, with D tentatively TRBD1 (6 bases). With 3 bases removed from V and 2 bases from J, the gap between germline ends came to 13 bases. Per germline, CDR1 SNHLY and CDR2 FYNNEI. The CDR3 is 15 amino acids. The DNA for the CDR3 is TGTGCCAGCAGTGACAGCCAGGGGTGGCAAGAGACCCAGTACTTC. The encoded protein is CASSDSQGWQETQYF.

The J gene is TRBJ1-1, the V gene TRBV9; possible D gene TRBD1, 6 bases. This CDR3 is built from 15 residues. Germline lookup yields CDR1 SGDLS and CDR2 YYNGEE. The V and J ends lost 4 bases and 1 base respectively, with 14 bases between them. CDR3 in DNA: TGTGCCAGCAGCCCTAAGGGACAACAGAACACTGAAGCTTTCTTT. Translation: CASSPKGQQNTEAFF. Together with reference TRBV9 and TRBJ1-1, the CDR3 gives the full variable domain: DSGVTQTPKHLITATGQRVTLRCSPRSGDLSVYWYQQSLDQGLQFLIQYYNGEERAKGNILERFSAQQFPDLHSELNLSSLELGDSALYFCASSPKGQQNTEAFFGQGTRLTVV.

The V and J genes are TRBV25-1 and TRBJ2-5; no clear D. The CDR3 loop spans 17 amino acids. The V end was cut by 0 bases, the J end by 1 base, with 15 bases between. CDR1 and CDR2 from the germline V gene are MGHDK and SYGVNS. The DNA of the CDR3 is TGTGCCAGCAGTGAATATAACCTAGGCTACCCCCAAGAGACCCAGTACTTC. It encodes CASSEYNLGYPQETQYF.

This rearrangement joins TRBV30 to TRBJ1-1; 9 bases line up with TRBD1. CDR3 length: 12 amino acids. Germline V gene data show CDR1 as GTSNPN and CDR2 as SVGIG (reference sequence). This chain's CDR3 is CGGTGMNTEAFF. In DNA, the CDR3 is TGTGGCGGGACAGGGATGAACACTGAAGCTTTCTTT.

J is TRBJ1-4 and V is TRBV12-5; D gene unclear. This CDR3 contains 13 residues. V dropped 1 base and J dropped 8 bases, with 8 bases sitting between them. Germline CDR1 LGHNT, CDR2 FRNRAP. The CDR3: CASGLAPREKLFF. In DNA, the CDR3 is TGTGCTAGTGGTTTGGCTCCCAGGGAAAAACTGTTTTTT.

The chain carries TRBV28 and TRBJ2-7, with 7 positions matching TRBD2. This CDR3 comprises 19 residues. The V gene's germline CDR1 is MDHEN and CDR2 SYDVKM. The V segment lost 2 bases and the J segment 3 bases; nucleotides outside the gene matches: 19. CDR3 loop: CASSLPLSGLAEEIYEQYF. The DNA for the CDR3 is TGTGCCAGCAGTTTACCCTTATCCGGGCTAGCGGAAGAAATCTACGAGCAGTACTTC.

The rearrangement links TRBV3-1 (or the pseudogene TRBV3-2) to TRBJ2-5; TRBD1 matches at 9 bases. J lost 1 base, V lost 2 bases, and 11 bases had no gene match. Germline CDR1 and CDR2: LGHDT and YNNKEL (reference sequence). The CDR3 is 18 residues long. In nucleotides, the CDR3 is TGTGCCAGCAGCCAATCGTCCGGACAGGGGTTTGTCCAAGAGACCCAGTACTTC. Its translation is CASSQSSGQGFVQETQYF.

The chain uses TRBV7-7 and TRBJ2-7; 7 bases agree with TRBD1. The length of the CDR3 is 15 residues. Germline V CDR1 and CDR2: SSHAT, FNYEAQ (reference sequence). Unmatched junction bases numbered 7, after V lost 2 bases and J lost 3 bases. The CDR3 DNA reads as TGTGCCAGCAGCTTATCTGGAACAGGGGTCTACGAGCAGTACTTC. It codes for CASSLSGTGVYEQYF.

V and J are TRBV5-4 and TRBJ1-1; D is unclear. Germline V gene sequence: CDR1 SGHNT, CDR2 YYREEE (reference sequence). Trimming stripped 0 bases from V and 4 bases from J, with 10 bases between. The CDR3 has 14 residues. CDR3 coding DNA: TGTGCCAGCAGCTTGGCCCTGGCGGGCACTGAAGCTTTCTTT. Translating it yields CASSLALAGTEAFF.

The rearrangement uses TRBV6-2 or TRBV6-3 and TRBJ2-6; D ambiguous. The CDR3 extends over 16 amino acids. Germline lookup yields CDR1 MNHEY and CDR2 SVGEGT. Trimming shortened V by 0 bases and J by 0 bases, and 6 bases separated the two germline ends. CDR3 protein: CASSYSYLSGANVLTF. CDR3 DNA: TGTGCCAGCAGTTACTCGTATCTCTCTGGGGCCAACGTCCTGACTTTC.

The chain joins TRBV28 to TRBJ2-1; D remains unclear. The ends were cut back, 5 bases at V and 5 bases at J, with 10 bases in the middle. Germline CDR1 and CDR2: MDHEN and SYDVKM. This CDR3 comprises 13 residues. The CDR3 DNA sequence: TGTGCCAGCAGTCCTCACAAGAACAATGAGCAGTTCTTC. Its translation is CASSPHKNNEQFF.

There are a few counts of this clone. V and J are TRBV6-2 or TRBV6-3 and TRBJ1-2, with D perhaps TRBD1 (6 bases). This CDR3 is built from 15 residues. In germline, CDR1 is MNHEY, CDR2 SVGEGT. Trimming stripped 5 bases from V and 3 bases from J, with 16 bases between. The CDR3 region has the DNA TGTGCCAGCAGTCCAGGGACCTCAGGGGACTATGGCTACACCTTC. Its translation: CASSPGTSGDYGYTF.

The chain links TRBV7-9 to TRBJ1-4, with TRBD1 identical over 10 bases. The CDR3 covers 18 residues. Germline CDR1 reads SEHNR; CDR2 reads FQNEAQ (reference sequence). V trimming: 4 bases; J trimming: 7 bases; junction bases outside the gene matches: 15. CDR3 nucleotides: TGTGCCAGCAGCTCAGACCGGGACAGGGGTTTCGGCGGTGAAAAACTGTTTTTT. The encoded protein is CASSSDRDRGFGGEKLFF.

In its sample, this clone was seen once. The gene calls are TRBV11-3 and TRBJ1-3; no clear D gene. Germline loops: CDR1 SGHNT, CDR2 YENEEA. V dropped 3 bases and J dropped 3 bases, with 6 bases sitting between them. The CDR3 totals 13 residues. The CDR3 region has the DNA TGTGCCAGCAGCTTCCACGGTGGAAACACCATATATTTT. Protein sequence: CASSFHGGNTIYF.

This chain links TRBV14 with TRBJ2-1; 8 bases agree with TRBD1. V shed 4 bases and J 4 bases; nucleotides not matched to a gene: 12. The germline V gene has CDR1 SGHDN and CDR2 FVKESK. The CDR3 is 17 amino acids. As DNA, the CDR3 is TGTGCCAGCAGCCTTAACCGACAGGGGTCCCTTTACAATGAGCAGTTCTTC. The encoded protein is CASSLNRQGSLYNEQFF.

V and J are TRBV5-1 and TRBJ2-3; TRBD2 matches at 11 bases. Unmatched junction bases numbered 4, after V lost 2 bases and J lost 2 bases. This CDR3 spans 16 amino acids. CDR1 is SGHRS, CDR2 YFSETQ, per germline. DNA for the CDR3: TGCGCCAGCAGCTTAGGGGGACTAGCGGACACAGATACGCAGTATTTT. Its translation: CASSLGGLADTDTQYF.

With regard to this clone: Different DNA sequences within this sample yield the same CDR3. The chain links TRBV29-1 to TRBJ1-1, with a weak D call TRBD1 (5 bases). Germline CDR1 and CDR2: SQVTM and ANQGSEA. Trimming removed 1 base from V and 0 bases from J, with 6 bases in between. There are 13 residues in the CDR3. The CDR3 bases are TGCAGCGTTGAAGGACAGATGAACACTGAAGCTTTCTTT. This gives the protein CSVEGQMNTEAFF.

The V call is TRBV3-1 (or the pseudogene TRBV3-2), the J call TRBJ2-3, with D perhaps TRBD1 (6 bases). There are 13 residues in the CDR3. Looked up from germline, CDR1 is LGHDT and CDR2 is YNNKEL (reference sequence). V lost 2 bases to trimming and J lost 4 bases, with 7 bases between them. The CDR3 is CASSQQGPDTQYF. The DNA of the CDR3 is TGTGCCAGCAGCCAACAGGGGCCAGATACGCAGTATTTT.

This clone appeared a few times. Other DNA sequences in this sample translate to the same CDR3. The rearrangement uses TRBV7-2 and TRBJ1-3, with D perhaps TRBD1 (5 bases). Germline V lookup: CDR1 SGHTA, CDR2 FQGNSA. V lost 2 bases, J lost 4 bases, and 9 bases lay in between. There are 14 residues in the CDR3. CDR3 nucleotides: TGTGCCAGCAGCTTACAGGGCCCCGGAAACACCATATATTTT. This translates into CASSLQGPGNTIYF. The full variable domain, rest sourced from reference TRBV7-2 and TRBJ1-3, is GAGVSQSPSNKVTEKGKDVELRCDPISGHTALYWYRQSLGQGLEFLIYFQGNSAPDKSGLPSDRFSAERTGGSVSTLTIQRTQQEDSAVYLCASSLQGPGNTIYFGEGSWLTVV.